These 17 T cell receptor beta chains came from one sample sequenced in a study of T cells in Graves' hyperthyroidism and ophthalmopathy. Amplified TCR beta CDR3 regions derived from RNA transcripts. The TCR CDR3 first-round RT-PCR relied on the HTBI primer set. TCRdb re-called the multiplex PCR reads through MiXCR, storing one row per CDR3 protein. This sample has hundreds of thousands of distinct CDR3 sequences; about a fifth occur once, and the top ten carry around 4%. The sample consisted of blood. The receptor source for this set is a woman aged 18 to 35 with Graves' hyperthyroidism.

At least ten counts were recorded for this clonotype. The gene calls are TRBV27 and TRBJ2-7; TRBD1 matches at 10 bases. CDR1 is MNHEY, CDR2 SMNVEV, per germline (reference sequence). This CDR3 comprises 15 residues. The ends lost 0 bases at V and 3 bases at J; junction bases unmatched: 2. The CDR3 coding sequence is TGTGCCAGCAGTTTATCGGGACAGGGGTTCTACGAGCAGTACTTC. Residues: CASSLSGQGFYEQYF.

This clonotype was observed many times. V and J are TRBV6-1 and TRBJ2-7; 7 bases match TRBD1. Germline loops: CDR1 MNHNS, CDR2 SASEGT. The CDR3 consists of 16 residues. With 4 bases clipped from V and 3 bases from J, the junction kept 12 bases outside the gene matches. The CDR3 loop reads CASSAPTRQGLYEQYF. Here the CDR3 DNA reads TGTGCCAGCAGTGCACCAACCCGACAGGGCCTCTACGAGCAGTACTTC.

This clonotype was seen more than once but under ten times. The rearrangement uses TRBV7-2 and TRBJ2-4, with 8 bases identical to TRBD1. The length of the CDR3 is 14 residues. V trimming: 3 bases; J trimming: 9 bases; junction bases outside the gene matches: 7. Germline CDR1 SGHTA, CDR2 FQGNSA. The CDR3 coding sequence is TGTGCCAGCAGCTTCTTACAGGGGGTCGGCATTCAGTACTTC. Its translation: CASSFLQGVGIQYF. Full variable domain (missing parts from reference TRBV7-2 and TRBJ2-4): GAGVSQSPSNKVTEKGKDVELRCDPISGHTALYWYRQSLGQGLEFLIYFQGNSAPDKSGLPSDRFSAERTGGSVSTLTIQRTQQEDSAVYLCASSFLQGVGIQYFGAGTRLSVL.

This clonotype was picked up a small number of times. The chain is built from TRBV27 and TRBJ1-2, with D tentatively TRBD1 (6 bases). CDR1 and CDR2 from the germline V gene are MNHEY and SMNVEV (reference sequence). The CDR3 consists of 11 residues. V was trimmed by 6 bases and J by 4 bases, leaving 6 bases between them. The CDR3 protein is CASRQGYGYTF. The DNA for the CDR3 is TGTGCCAGCAGACAGGGCTATGGCTACACCTTC.

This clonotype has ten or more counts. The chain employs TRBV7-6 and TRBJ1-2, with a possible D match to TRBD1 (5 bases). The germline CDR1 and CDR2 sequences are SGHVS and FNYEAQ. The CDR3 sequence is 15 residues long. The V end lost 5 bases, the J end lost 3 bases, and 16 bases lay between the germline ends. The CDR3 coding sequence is TGTGCCAGCAGCACCACCGCGGGGGGGTACTATGGCTACACCTTC. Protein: CASSTTAGGYYGYTF. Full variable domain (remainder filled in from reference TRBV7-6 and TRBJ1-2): GAGVSQSPRYKVTKRGQDVALRCDPISGHVSLYWYRQALGQGPEFLTYFNYEAQQDKSGLPNDRFSAERPEGSISTLTIQRTEQRDSAMYRCASSTTAGGYYGYTFGSGTRLTVV.

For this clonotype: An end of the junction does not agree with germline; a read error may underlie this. The CDR3 sequence is CSARVYRGYIKYF. As DNA, the CDR3 is TGCAGTGCTAGAGTCTATAGGGGGTACATTAAGTACTTC. This chain joins TRBV20-1 and TRBJ2-4; tentatively, D is TRBD1 (6 bases). The CDR3 sequence is 13 residues long. Germline values: CDR1 DFQATT, CDR2 SNEGSKA (reference sequence).

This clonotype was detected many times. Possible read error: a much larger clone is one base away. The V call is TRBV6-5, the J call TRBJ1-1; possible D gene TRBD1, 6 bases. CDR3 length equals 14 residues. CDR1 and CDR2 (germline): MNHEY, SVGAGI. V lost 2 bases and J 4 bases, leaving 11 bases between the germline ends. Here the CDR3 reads CASSYRGWGTEAFF. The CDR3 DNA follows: TGTGCCAGCAGTTACAGGGGGTGGGGCACTGAAGCTTTCTTT.

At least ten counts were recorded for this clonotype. For the CDR3, the DNA is TGTGCCACCAGTGCAGGGGGCCGGGGAGAGCAGTACTTC. Amino acids: CATSAGGRGEQYF. The rearrangement links TRBV24-1 to TRBJ2-7; TRBD1 aligns across 8 bases. This CDR3 has 13 residues. Germline V gives CDR1 KGHDR, CDR2 SFDVKD. Losses at the gene ends were 5 bases for V and 7 bases for J; bases not matched to a gene: 6.

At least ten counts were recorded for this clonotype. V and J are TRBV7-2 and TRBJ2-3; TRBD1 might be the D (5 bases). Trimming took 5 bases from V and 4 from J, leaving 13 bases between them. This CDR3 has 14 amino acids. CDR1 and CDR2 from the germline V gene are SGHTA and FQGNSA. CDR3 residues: CASSVPGIPDTQYF. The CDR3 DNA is TGTGCCAGCAGCGTCCCAGGGATCCCAGATACGCAGTATTTT.

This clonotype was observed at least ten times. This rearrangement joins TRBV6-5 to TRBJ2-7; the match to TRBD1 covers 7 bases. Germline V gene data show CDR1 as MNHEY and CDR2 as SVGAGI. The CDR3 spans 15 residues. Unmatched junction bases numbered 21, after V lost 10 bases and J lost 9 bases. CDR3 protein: CATRITPGQLGVQYF. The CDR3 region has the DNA TGTGCCACCCGAATAACTCCGGGACAGCTAGGCGTGCAGTACTTC.

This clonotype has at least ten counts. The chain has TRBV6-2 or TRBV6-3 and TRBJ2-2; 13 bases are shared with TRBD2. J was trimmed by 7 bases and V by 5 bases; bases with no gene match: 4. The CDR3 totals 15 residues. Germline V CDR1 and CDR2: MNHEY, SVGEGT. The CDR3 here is CASSTSGGAIGELFF. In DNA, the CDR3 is TGTGCCAGCAGTACTAGCGGGGGGGCCATCGGGGAGCTGTTTTTT.

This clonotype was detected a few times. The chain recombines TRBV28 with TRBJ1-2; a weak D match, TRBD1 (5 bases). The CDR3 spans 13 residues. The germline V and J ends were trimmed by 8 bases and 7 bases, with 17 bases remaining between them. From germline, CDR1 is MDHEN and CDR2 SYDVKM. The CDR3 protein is CASCPEGLGGYTF. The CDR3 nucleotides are TGTGCCAGCTGCCCCGAGGGGCTTGGTGGCTACACCTTC.

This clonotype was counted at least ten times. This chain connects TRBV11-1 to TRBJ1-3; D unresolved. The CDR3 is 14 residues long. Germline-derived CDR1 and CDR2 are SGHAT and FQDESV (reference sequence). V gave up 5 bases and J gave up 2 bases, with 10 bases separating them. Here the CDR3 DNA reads TGTGCCAGCAGCGCCGCCGGGCCTGGAAACACCATATATTTT. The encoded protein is CASSAAGPGNTIYF.

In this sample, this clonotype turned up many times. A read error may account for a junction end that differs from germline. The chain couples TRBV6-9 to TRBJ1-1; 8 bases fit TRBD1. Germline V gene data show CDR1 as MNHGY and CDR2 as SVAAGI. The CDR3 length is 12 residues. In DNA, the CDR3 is TGCGCCAGCCATAGACAGGGGACTGAAGCTTTCTTT. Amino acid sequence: CASHRQGTEAFF.

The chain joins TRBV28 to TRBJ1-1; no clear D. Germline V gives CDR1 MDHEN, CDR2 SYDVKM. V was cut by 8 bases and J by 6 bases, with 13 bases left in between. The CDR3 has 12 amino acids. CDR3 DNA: TGTGCCAGCTCCCTCATTGGAGCTGAAGCTTTCTTT. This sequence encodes CASSLIGAEAFF.

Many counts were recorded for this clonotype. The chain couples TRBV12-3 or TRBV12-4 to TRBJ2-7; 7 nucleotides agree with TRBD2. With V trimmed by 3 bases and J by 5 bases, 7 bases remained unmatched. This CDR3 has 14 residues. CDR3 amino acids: CASSFTGGIHEQYF. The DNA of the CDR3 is TGTGCCAGCAGTTTTACCGGGGGGATCCACGAGCAGTACTTC.

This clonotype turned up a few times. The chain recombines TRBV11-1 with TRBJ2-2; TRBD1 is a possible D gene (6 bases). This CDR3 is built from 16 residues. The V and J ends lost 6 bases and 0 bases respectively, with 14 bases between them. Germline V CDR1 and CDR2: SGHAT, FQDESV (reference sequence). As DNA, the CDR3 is TGTGCCAGCAGACCCCAGGGGCTTGCGAACACCGGGGAGCTGTTTTTT. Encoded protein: CASRPQGLANTGELFF.